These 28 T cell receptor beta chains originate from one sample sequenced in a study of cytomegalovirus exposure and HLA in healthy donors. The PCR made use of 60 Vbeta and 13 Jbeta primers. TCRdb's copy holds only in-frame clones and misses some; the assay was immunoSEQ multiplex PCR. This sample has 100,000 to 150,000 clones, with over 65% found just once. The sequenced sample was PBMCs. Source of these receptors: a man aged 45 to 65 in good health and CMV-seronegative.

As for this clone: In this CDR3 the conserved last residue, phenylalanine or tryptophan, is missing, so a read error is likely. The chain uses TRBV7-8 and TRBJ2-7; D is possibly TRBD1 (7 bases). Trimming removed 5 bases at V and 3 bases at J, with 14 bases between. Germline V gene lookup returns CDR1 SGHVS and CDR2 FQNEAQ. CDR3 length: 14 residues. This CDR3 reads CASSPQGGGYEQYS. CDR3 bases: TGTGCCAGCAGCCCCCAGGGGGGCGGCTACGAGCAGTACTCC.

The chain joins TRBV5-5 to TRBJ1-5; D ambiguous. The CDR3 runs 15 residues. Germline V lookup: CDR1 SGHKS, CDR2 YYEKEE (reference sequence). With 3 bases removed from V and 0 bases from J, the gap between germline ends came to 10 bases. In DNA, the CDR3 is TGTGCCAGCAGCTCCCAACCTACTAGCAATCAGCCCCAGCATTTT. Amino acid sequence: CASSSQPTSNQPQHF.

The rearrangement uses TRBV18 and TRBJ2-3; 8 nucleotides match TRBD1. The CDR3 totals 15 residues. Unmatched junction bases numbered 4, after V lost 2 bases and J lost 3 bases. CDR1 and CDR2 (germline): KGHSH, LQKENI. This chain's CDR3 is CASSPWTGLTDTQYF. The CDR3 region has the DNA TGTGCCAGCTCACCATGGACAGGGCTTACAGATACGCAGTATTTT.

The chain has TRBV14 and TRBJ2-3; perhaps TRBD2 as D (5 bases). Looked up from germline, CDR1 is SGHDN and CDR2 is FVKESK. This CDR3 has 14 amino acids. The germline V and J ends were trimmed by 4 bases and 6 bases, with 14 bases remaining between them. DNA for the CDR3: TGTGCCAGCAGCCTGGCGGGCAACAAGGATACGCAGTATTTT. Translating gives CASSLAGNKDTQYF.

The CDR3 is CASSPQEATNEKLFF. Written as DNA, the CDR3 is TGCGCCAGCAGCCCCCAGGAGGCGACTAATGAAAAACTGTTTTTT. The rearrangement uses TRBV4-1 and TRBJ1-4; D is undetermined. CDR3 size: 15 residues. CDR1 is MGHRA and CDR2 is YSYEKL in the germline V gene. Deletions cut 4 bases from V and 2 bases from J, with 11 bases between.

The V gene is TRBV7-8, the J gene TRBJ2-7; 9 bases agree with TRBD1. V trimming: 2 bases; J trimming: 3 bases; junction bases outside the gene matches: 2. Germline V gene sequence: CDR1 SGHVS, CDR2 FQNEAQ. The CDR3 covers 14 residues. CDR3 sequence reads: CASSLRTGVYEQYV. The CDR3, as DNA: TGTGCCAGCAGCTTAAGGACAGGGGTCTACGAGCAGTACGTC.

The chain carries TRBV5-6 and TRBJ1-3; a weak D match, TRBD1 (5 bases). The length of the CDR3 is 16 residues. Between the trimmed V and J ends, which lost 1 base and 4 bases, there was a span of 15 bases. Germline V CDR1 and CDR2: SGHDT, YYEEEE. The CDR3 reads CASSLRAGPAGNTIYF. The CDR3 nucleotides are TGTGCCAGCAGCTTGCGAGCAGGGCCGGCAGGAAACACCATATATTTT.

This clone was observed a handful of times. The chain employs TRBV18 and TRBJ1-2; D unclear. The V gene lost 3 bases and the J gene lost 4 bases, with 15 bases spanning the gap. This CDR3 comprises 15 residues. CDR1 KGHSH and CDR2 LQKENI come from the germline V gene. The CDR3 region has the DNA TGTGCCAGCTCACCTAGACAACAATCCCCCTATGGCTACACCTTC. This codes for CASSPRQQSPYGYTF.

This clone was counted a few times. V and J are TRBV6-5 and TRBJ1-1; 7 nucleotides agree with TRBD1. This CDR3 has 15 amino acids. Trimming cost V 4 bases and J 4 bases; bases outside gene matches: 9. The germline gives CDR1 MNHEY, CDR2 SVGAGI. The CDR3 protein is CASSSGQTMITEAFF. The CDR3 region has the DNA TGTGCCAGCAGTTCGGGACAGACGATGATCACTGAAGCTTTCTTT.

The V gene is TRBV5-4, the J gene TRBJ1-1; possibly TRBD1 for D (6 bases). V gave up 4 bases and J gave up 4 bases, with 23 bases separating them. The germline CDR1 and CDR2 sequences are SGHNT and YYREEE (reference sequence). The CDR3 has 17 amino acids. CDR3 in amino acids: CASSTETHEGVGTEAFF. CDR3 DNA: TGTGCCAGCAGCACGGAGACCCACGAGGGGGTCGGCACTGAAGCTTTCTTT.

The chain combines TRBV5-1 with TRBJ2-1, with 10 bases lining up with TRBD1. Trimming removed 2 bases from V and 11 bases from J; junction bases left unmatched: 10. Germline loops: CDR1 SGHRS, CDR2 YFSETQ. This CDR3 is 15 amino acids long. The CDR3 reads CASSFQGQGPGKQFF. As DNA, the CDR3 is TGCGCCAGCAGCTTCCAGGGACAGGGGCCTGGGAAGCAGTTCTTC.

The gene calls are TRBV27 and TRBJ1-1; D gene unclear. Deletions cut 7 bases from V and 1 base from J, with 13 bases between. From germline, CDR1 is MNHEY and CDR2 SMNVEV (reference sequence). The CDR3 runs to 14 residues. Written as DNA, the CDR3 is TGTGCCAGCACCACCTGGGCCGGGAACACTGAAGCTTTCTTT. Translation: CASTTWAGNTEAFF.

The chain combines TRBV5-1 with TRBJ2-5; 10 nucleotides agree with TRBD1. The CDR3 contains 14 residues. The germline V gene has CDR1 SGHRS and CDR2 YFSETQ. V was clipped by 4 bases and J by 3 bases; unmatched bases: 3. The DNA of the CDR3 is TGCGCCAGCAGCCCCGGGACAGGGGAAGAGACCCAGTACTTC. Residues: CASSPGTGEETQYF.

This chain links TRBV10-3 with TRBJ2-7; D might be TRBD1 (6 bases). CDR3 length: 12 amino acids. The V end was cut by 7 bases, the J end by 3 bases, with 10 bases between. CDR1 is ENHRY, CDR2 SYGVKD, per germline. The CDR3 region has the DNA TGTGCCATCAAGGGGGACCACTACGAGCAGTACTTC. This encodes CAIKGDHYEQYF.

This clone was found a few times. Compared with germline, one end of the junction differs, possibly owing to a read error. CDR3 protein: CASSPDRGSNNGYTF. The CDR3 DNA reads TGTGCCAGCAGTCCGGACAGGGGAAGTAACAATGGCTACACCTTC. The chain links TRBV6-5 to TRBJ1-2; TRBD1 aligns across 9 bases. Germline CDR1 MNHEY, CDR2 SVGAGI. The CDR3 runs to 15 residues.

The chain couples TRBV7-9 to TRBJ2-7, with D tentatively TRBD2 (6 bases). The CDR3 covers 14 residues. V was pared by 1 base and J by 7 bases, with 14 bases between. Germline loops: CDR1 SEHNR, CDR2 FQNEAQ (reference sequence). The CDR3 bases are TGTGCCAGCAGCTTAGGGGAGGCCTCGGGGGAGCAGTACGTC. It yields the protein CASSLGEASGEQYV.

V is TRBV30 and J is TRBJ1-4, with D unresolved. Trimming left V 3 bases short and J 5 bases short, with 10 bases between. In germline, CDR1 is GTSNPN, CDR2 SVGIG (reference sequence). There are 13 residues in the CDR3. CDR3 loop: CAWRRRENEKLFF. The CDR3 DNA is TGTGCCTGGAGACGAAGGGAGAATGAAAAACTGTTTTTT.

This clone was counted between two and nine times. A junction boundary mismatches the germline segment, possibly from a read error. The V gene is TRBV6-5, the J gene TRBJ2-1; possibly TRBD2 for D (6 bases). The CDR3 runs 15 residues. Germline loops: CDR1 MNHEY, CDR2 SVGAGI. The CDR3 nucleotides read TGTGCCAGCAGCTACTCCCGGAGGGAAAGGAATGAGCAGTTCTTC. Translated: CASSYSRRERNEQFF.

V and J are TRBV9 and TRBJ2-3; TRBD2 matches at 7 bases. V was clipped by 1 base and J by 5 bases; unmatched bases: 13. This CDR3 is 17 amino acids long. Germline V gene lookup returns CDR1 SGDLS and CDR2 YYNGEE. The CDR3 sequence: CASSVIHTGGLGDTQYF. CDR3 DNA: TGTGCCAGCAGCGTAATTCACACGGGGGGATTGGGAGATACGCAGTATTTT.

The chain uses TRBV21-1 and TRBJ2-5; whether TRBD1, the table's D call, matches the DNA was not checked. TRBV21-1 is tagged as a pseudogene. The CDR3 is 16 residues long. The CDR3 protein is CASSKGDRPGRETQYF. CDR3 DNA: TGTGCCAGCAGCAAAGGGGACAGGCCGGGTAGGGAGACCCAGTACTTC.

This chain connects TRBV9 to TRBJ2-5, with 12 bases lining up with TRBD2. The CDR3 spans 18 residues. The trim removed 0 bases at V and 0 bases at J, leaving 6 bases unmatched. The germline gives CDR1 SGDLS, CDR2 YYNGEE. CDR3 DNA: TGTGCCAGCAGCGTAGGACTAGCGGGGGCTTTGTACCAAGAGACCCAGTACTTC. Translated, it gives CASSVGLAGALYQETQYF.

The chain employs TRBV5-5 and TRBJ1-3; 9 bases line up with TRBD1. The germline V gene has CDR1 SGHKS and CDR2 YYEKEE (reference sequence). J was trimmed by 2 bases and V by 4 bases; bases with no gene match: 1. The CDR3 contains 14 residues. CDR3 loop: CASSHRGPGNTIYF. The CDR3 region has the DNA TGTGCCAGCAGCCACAGGGGGCCTGGAAACACCATATATTTT.

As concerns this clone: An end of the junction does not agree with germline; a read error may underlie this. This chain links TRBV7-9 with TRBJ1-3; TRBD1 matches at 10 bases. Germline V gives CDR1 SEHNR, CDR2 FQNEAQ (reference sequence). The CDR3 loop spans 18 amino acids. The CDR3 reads CSSSSLHRDRGSGNTIYF. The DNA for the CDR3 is TGTTCCAGCAGCTCCCTACACCGGGACAGGGGATCTGGAAACACCATATATTTT.

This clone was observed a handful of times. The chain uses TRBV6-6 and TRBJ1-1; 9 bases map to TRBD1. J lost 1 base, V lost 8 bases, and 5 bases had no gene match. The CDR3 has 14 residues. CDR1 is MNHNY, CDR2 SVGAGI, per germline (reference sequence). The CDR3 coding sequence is TGTGCCAGCCTTTGGACAGGGGAGAACACTGAAGCTTTCTTT. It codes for CASLWTGENTEAFF.

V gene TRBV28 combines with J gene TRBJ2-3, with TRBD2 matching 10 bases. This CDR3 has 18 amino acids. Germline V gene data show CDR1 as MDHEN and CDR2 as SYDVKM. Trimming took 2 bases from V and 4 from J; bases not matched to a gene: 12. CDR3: CASSLVRRSGGGSDTQYF. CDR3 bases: TGTGCCAGCAGTTTAGTCCGCCGGAGCGGGGGGGGTTCAGATACGCAGTATTTT.

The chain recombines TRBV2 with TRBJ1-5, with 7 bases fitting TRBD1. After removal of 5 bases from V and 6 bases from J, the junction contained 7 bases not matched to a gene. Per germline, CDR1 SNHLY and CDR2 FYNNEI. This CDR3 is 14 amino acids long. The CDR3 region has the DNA TGTGCCAGCAGTATGAGACAGGGAGGTCAGCCCCAGCATTTT. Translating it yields CASSMRQGGQPQHF.

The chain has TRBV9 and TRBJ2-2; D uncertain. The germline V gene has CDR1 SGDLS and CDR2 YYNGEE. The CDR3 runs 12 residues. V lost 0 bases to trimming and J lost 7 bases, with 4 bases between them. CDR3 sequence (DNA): TGTGCCAGCAGCGTAGGAGGCGGGGAGCTGTTTTTT. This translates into CASSVGGGELFF.

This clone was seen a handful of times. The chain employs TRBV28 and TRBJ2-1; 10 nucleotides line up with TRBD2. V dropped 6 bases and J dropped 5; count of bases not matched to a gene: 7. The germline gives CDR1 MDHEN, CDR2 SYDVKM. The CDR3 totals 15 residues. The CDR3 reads CASSLAGDGHNEQFF. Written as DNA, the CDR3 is TGTGCCAGCAGCCTAGCGGGGGATGGCCACAATGAGCAGTTCTTC.